This T cell receptor beta chain was found in a study of shared clonotypes between healthy human individuals. Profiled with immunoSEQ multiplex PCR; TCRdb holds only in-frame clones, not every one. The sample has more than 550,000 clones; 80% to 95% are singletons. Between the trimmed V and J ends, which lost 4 bases and 4 bases, there was a span of 8 bases. Germline V CDR1 and CDR2: SQVTM, ANQGSEA. The CDR3 sequence is 12 residues long. The TCR comes from a man younger than 35 in good health. Some clones in this sample may be carry-over from other donors' samples. The chain is built from TRBV29-1 and TRBJ2-1; D gene ambiguous. Source material: memory CD8+ T cells from PBMCs. This sample's subset: CD45RO+ cells pooled with CCR7-negative TemRA cells. CDR3 sequence: CSVVEAYNEQFF. DNA of the CDR3: TGCAGCGTTGTAGAGGCGTACAATGAGCAGTTCTTC.